The sequence of this T cell receptor (beta chain) was determined in a study of OX40 agonist ivuxolimab in advanced cancers. Study-wide results and limits: Certain nonresponders additionally had low normalized T-cell clonal expansion.

With regard to this clone: Its antigen is undetermined.

The CDR3 spans 10 residues. Deletions cut 7 bases from V and 6 bases from J, with 7 bases between. CDR1 SQVTM and CDR2 ANQGSEA come from the germline V gene. Sequencing was performed with immunoSEQ multiplex PCR; in TCRdb, only in-frame clones are kept and a portion is missing. Of about 49,000 clones in the sample, over 75% are singletons; the top ten hold 6.5% to 9%. The sample consisted of CD4+ or CD8+ T cells sorted from blood, taken in a trial of the OX40 agonist ivuxolimab. The chain has TRBV29-1 and TRBJ2-1; D remains unclear. The receptor was derived from an adult with an advanced solid tumor such as melanoma, head and neck, liver or kidney cancer. The CDR3 is CSGWVNEQFF. The CDR3 nucleotides are TGCAGCGGGTGGGTCAATGAGCAGTTCTTC.